Here is one T cell receptor beta chain with its context. The antigen is undetermined. Oncomine TCR Beta short-read sequencing was applied to DNA from cultured CD4+ T cells. Cultured CD4+ T cells yielded the extracted genomic DNA. TCRdb re-called the PCR reads with MiXCR, one entry per CDR3 protein. There are roughly 6,700 distinct CDR3 sequences in the sample; around 33% occur only once, and about two fifths lies in the top ten. Treatment here: roughly ten-day PBMC culture with coronavirus spike peptide pools or control peptides (ViraFEST assay). CD4+ T cells that came from the unexposed donor were collected before the COVID-19 pandemic (2011-2018). This entry belongs to a study of vaccination and CD4 T cells after COVID-19. Trimming cost V 5 bases and J 2 bases, with 13 bases left between them. Germline V lookup: CDR1 LNHDA, CDR2 SQIVND (reference sequence). The CDR3 runs to 14 residues.

The sequencing input was CD4+ T cells from blood, cultured in vitro. This rearrangement joins TRBV19 to TRBJ2-7; D is ambiguous. The receptor was derived from a human donor in good health. The chain's CDR3 is CASSVETPAYEQYF. The CDR3 nucleotides are TGTGCCAGTAGTGTCGAGACACCCGCCTACGAGCAGTACTTC. Filled out from reference TRBV19 and TRBJ2-7, the complete variable domain reads DGGITQSPKYLFRKEGQNVTLSCEQNLNHDAMYWYRQDPGQGLRLIYYSQIVNDFQKGDIAEGYSVSREKKESFPLTVTSAQKNPTAFYLCASSVETPAYEQYFGPGTRLTVT.